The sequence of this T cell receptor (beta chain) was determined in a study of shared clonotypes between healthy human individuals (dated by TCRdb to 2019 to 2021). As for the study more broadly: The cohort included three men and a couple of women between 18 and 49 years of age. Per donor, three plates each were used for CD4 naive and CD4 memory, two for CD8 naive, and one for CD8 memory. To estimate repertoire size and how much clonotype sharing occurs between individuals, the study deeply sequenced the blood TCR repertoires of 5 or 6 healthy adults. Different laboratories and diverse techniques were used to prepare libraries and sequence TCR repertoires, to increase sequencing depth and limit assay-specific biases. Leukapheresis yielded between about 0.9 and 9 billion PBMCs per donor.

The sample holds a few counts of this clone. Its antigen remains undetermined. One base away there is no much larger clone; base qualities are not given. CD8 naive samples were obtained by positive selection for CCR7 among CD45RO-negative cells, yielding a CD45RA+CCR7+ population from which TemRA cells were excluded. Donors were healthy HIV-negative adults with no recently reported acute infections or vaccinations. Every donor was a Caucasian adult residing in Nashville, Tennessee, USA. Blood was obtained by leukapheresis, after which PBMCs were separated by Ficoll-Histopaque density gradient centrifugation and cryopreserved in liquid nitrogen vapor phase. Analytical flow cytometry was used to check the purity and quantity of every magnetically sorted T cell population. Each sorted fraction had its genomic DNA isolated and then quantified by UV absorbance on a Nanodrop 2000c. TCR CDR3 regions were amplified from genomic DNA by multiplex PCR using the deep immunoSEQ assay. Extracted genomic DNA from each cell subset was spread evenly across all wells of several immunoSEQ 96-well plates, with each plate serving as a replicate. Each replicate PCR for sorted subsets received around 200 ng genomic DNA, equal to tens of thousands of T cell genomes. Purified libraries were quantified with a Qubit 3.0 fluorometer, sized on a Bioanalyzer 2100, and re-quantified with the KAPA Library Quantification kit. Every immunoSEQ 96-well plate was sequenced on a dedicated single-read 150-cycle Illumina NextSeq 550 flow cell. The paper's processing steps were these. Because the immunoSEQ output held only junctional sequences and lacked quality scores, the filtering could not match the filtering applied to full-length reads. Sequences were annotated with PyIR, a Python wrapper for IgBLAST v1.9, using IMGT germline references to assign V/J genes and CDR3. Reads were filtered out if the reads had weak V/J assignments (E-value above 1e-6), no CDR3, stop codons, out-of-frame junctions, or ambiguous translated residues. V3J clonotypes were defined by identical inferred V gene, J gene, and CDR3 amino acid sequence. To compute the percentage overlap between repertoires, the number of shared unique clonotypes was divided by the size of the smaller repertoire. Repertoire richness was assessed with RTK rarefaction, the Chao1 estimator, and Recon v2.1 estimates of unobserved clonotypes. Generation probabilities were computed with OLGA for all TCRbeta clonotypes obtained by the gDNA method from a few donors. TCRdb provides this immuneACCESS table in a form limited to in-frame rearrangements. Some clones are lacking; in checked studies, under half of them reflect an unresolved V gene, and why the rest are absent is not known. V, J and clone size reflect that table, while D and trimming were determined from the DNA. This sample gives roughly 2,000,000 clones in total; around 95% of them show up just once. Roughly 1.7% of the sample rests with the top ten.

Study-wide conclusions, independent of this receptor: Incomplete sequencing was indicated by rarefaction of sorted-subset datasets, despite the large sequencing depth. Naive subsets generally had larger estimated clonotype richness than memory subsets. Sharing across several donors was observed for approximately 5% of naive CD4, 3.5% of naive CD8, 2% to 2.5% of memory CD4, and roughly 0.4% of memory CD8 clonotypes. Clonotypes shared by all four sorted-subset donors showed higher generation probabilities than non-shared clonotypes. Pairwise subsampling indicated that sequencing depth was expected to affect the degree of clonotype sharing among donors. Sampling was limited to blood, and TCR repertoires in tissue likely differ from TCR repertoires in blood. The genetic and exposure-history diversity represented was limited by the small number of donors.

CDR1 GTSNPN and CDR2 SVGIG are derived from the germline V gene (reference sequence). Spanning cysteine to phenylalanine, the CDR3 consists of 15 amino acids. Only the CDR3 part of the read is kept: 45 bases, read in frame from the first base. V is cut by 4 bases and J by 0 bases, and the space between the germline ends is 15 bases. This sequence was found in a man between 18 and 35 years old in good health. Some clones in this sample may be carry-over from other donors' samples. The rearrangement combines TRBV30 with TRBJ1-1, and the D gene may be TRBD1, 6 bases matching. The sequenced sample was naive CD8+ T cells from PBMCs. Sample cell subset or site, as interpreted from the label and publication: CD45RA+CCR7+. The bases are TGTGCCTGGAACCAGGGGAGGGGTATGAACACTGAAGCTTTCTTT. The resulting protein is CAWNQGRGMNTEAFF. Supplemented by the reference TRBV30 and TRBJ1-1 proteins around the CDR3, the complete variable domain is SQTIHQWPATLVQPVGSPLSLECTVEGTSNPNLYWYRQAAGRGLQLLFYSVGIGQISSEVPQNLSASRPQDRQFILSSKKLLLSDSGFYLCAWNQGRGMNTEAFFGQGTRLTVV.